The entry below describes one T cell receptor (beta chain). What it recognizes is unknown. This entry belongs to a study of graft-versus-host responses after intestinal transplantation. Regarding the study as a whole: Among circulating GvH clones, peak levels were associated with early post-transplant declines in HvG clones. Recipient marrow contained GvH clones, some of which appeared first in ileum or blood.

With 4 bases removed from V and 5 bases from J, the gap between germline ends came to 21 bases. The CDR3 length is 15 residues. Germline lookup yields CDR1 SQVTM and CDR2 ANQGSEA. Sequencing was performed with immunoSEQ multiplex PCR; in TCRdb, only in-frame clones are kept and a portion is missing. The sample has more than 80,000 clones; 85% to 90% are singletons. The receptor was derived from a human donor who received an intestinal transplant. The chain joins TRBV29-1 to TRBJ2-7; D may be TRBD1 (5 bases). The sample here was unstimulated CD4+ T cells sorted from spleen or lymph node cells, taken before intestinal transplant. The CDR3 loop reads CSVGLRAGSLHEQYF. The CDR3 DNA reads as TGCAGCGTTGGTCTGCGCGCAGGGTCATTGCACGAGCAGTACTTC.